The 7 T cell receptor beta chains below come from one sample, sequenced in a study of cytomegalovirus exposure and HLA in healthy donors. PCR amplification relied on 60 Vbeta primers (plus 13 Jbeta primers). Here immunoSEQ multiplex PCR was the method, and the copy in TCRdb shows in-frame clones only, minus some. The sample includes 130,000 to 150,000 clones, roughly 80% of them seen just once. Sample: PBMCs. The receptors come from a woman aged 50 to 60 in good health and CMV-seropositive.

The rearrangement joins TRBV7-3 to TRBJ1-1, with D perhaps TRBD1 (5 bases). CDR3 size: 14 residues. V was pared by 0 bases and J by 1 base, with 6 bases between. The germline CDR1 and CDR2 sequences are SGHTA and FQGTGA. The CDR3 spells CASSLTGENTEAFF. The CDR3, as DNA: TGTGCCAGCAGCTTAACAGGGGAGAACACTGAAGCTTTCTTT.

The rearrangement uses TRBV10-3 and TRBJ2-3; 9 nucleotides align to TRBD2. Trimming took 0 bases from V and 1 from J; bases not matched to a gene: 2. The length of the CDR3 is 16 residues. Looked up from germline, CDR1 is ENHRY and CDR2 is SYGVKD. DNA for the CDR3: TGTGCCATCAGTGAGTCAATAGCGGGGGGCACAGATACGCAGTATTTT. Translated, it gives CAISESIAGGTDTQYF.

The chain is built from TRBV5-8 and TRBJ2-3, with D tentatively TRBD2 (5 bases). The germline V gene has CDR1 SGHTS and CDR2 YDEGEE. V lost 3 bases, J lost 3 bases, and 11 bases lay in between. This CDR3 has 14 amino acids. CDR3 coding DNA: TGTGCCAGCAGCTACTGGACTCGTACAGATACGCAGTATTTT. This translates into CASSYWTRTDTQYF.

This chain links TRBV6-5 with TRBJ1-2, with 7 positions matching TRBD1. The CDR3 covers 14 residues. CDR1 and CDR2 (germline): MNHEY, SVGAGI. Unmatched junction bases numbered 6, after V lost 5 bases and J lost 3 bases. The DNA of the CDR3 is TGTGCCAGCAGTGACCGGGACAGATACTATGGCTACACCTTC. Translating it yields CASSDRDRYYGYTF.

J is TRBJ1-4 and V is TRBV27; tentative D call: TRBD1 (5 bases). This CDR3 spans 14 amino acids. V gave up 2 bases and J gave up 8 bases, with 12 bases separating them. Per germline, CDR1 MNHEY and CDR2 SMNVEV (reference sequence). The CDR3, as DNA: TGTGCCAGCAGTTTACTGGCAGGGCACGAAAAACTGTTTTTT. Amino acids: CASSLLAGHEKLFF.

DNA for the CDR3: TGCAGCGTTGGCCGGACTGGGTTCACAGATACGCAGTATTTT. Amino acid sequence: CSVGRTGFTDTQYF. V gene TRBV29-1 combines with J gene TRBJ2-3; D might be TRBD2 (5 bases). Germline lookup yields CDR1 SQVTM and CDR2 ANQGSEA. V lost 4 bases, J lost 2 bases, and 13 bases lay in between. The CDR3 spans 14 residues.

The chain uses TRBV5-1 and TRBJ2-5, with 9 nucleotides matching TRBD1. Germline loops: CDR1 SGHRS, CDR2 YFSETQ. This CDR3 comprises 14 residues. V was pared by 4 bases and J by 11 bases, with 12 bases of the junction left unmatched. CDR3 nucleotide sequence: TGCGCCAGCAGCGACCCACAGGGGGCGGGGGAGCAGTACTTC. Protein product: CASSDPQGAGEQYF.